These 8 T cell receptor beta chains came from one sample sequenced in a study of radiotherapy plus CTLA-4 blockade in lung cancer. Sequencing was performed with immunoSEQ multiplex PCR; in TCRdb, only in-frame clones are kept and a portion is missing. The sample lists over 100,000 clones; around 90% were seen once. The sequencing used peripheral blood, collected from a patient treated with radiotherapy plus ipilimumab. These receptors originate from a human donor with non-small cell lung cancer that progressed on radiotherapy plus ipilimumab.

This clone was seen a few times. The V call is TRBV6-1, the J call TRBJ1-2, with a weak D call TRBD1 (5 bases). The CDR3 extends over 13 amino acids. V was trimmed by 7 bases and J by 4 bases, leaving 13 bases between them. Looked up from germline, CDR1 is MNHNS and CDR2 is SASEGT. CDR3 sequence reads: CASKNQGGYGYTF. CDR3 DNA: TGTGCCAGCAAGAACCAGGGAGGCTATGGCTACACCTTC.

This chain uses TRBV7-9 with TRBJ1-1; 7 bases are a match to TRBD1. CDR3 length equals 15 residues. Trimming cost V 5 bases and J 3 bases; bases outside gene matches: 9. Germline V gives CDR1 SEHNR, CDR2 FQNEAQ (reference sequence). The CDR3 sequence is CASSPPDRVDTEAFF. CDR3 nucleotide sequence: TGTGCCAGCAGCCCCCCCGACAGGGTGGACACTGAAGCTTTCTTT.

Only one count was recorded for this clone. The V gene is TRBV5-1, the J gene TRBJ1-1; a weak D match, TRBD1 (6 bases). The CDR3 is made up of 14 amino acids. Germline loops: CDR1 SGHRS, CDR2 YFSETQ. The germline V and J ends were trimmed by 2 bases and 1 base, with 9 bases remaining between them. CDR3 in amino acids: CASSFGGGNTEAFF. The CDR3 DNA is TGCGCCAGCAGCTTCGGGGGCGGGAACACTGAAGCTTTCTTT. Drawing the rest from reference TRBV5-1 and TRBJ1-1, the complete variable domain is KAGVTQTPRYLIKTRGQQVTLSCSPISGHRSVSWYQQTPGQGLQFLFEYFSETQRNKGNFPGRFSGRQFSNSRSEMNVSTLELGDSALYLCASSFGGGNTEAFFGQGTRLTVV.

The chain recombines TRBV11-1 with TRBJ2-3; the match to TRBD1 covers 7 bases. Germline V gene sequence: CDR1 SGHAT, CDR2 FQDESV (reference sequence). The CDR3 is made up of 15 amino acids. Losses at the gene ends were 5 bases for V and 10 bases for J; bases not matched to a gene: 15. The CDR3 here is CASSHAGTAQPSQYF. CDR3 nucleotide sequence: TGTGCCAGCAGCCACGCAGGGACAGCCCAACCTTCGCAGTATTTT.

This clone was detected only once. The chain couples TRBV7-9 to TRBJ2-1; TRBD2 agrees at 7 bases. The CDR3 has 13 amino acids. The ends lost 6 bases at V and 7 bases at J; junction bases unmatched: 6. Germline V lookup: CDR1 SEHNR, CDR2 FQNEAQ (reference sequence). CDR3 amino acids: CASRLVGGNEQFF. The CDR3 coding sequence is TGTGCCAGCAGATTGGTGGGAGGGAATGAGCAGTTCTTC.

This rearrangement joins TRBV9 to TRBJ1-1, with D uncertain. With 0 bases removed from V and 3 bases from J, the gap between germline ends came to 6 bases. This CDR3 region has 13 residues. Germline assignment: CDR1 SGDLS and CDR2 YYNGEE. CDR3 DNA sequence: TGTGCCAGCAGCGTAGTGTATGACACTGAAGCTTTCTTT. It is translated as CASSVVYDTEAFF.

V and J are TRBV11-3 and TRBJ2-7; the match to TRBD2 covers 10 bases. Trimming at V came to 6 bases and at J to 2 bases, leaving 4 bases not matched to a gene. The V gene's germline CDR1 is SGHNT and CDR2 YENEEA. The CDR3 runs 14 residues. Written as DNA, the CDR3 is TGTGCCAGCAGGCGGACTAGCGGAGCCTACGAGCAGTACTTC. Translated: CASRRTSGAYEQYF.

V is TRBV11-2 and J is TRBJ2-1; TRBD1 matches 9 bases. J gave up 9 bases and V 0 bases, and 6 bases lay outside the gene matches. The germline gives CDR1 SGHAT, CDR2 FQNNGV. The CDR3 is made up of 15 amino acids. The CDR3 nucleotides read TGTGCCAGCAGCTTAGAAAGGACAGGGGTAGGTGAGCAGTTCTTC. Translating gives CASSLERTGVGEQFF.